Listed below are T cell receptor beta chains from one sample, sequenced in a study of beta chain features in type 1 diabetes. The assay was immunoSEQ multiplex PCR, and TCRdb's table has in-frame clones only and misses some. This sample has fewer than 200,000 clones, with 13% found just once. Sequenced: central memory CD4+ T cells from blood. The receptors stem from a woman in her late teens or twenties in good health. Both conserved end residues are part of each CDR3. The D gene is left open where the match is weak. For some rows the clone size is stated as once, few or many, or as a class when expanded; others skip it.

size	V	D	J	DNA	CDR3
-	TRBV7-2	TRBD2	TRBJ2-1	TGTGCCAGCAGCCTATGGCGGGAGGGCTCACATGAGCAGTTCTTC	CASSLWREGSHEQFF
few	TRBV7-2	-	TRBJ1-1	TGTGCCAGCACCTTCCGAGGGGGGGCCGCTGAAGCTTTCTTT	CASTFRGGAAEAFF
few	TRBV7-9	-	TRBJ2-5	TGTGCCAGCAGCTTAGCATTGGGGGCGTACCAAGAGACCCAGTACTTC	CASSLALGAYQETQYF
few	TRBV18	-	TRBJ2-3	TGTGCCAGCTCACCACCGGGGGGAACAGATACGCAGTATTTT	CASSPPGGTDTQYF
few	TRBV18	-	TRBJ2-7	TGTGCCAGCTCACTTCTGCCCCAGGGGTCTAAAAACGAGCAGTACTTC	CASSLLPQGSKNEQYF
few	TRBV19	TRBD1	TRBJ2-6	TGTGCCAGTAGTCAGACAGGGGACTCTGGGGCCAACGTCCTGACTTTC	CASSQTGDSGANVLTF
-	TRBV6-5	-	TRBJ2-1	TGTGCCAGCAGTTACACGGCGGGCTGGGAGCAGTTCTTC	CASSYTAGWEQFF
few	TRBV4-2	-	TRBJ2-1	TGTGCCAGCAGCCACGCCGGGGTCGGACTAAATGAGCAGTTCTTC	CASSHAGVGLNEQFF
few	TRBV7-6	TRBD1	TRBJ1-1	TGTGCCAGCGCCGGACAGGAGAACACTGAAGCTTTCTTT	CASAGQENTEAFF
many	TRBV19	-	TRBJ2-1	TGTGCCAGTAGTAGCGGGTCGGCCCCTCAGACGCTCTTC	CASSSGSAPQTLF